These T cell receptor beta chains were read from a single sample in a study of identical twins. TCRdb re-called the 5' RACE reads through MiXCR, storing one row per CDR3 protein. The sample has about 1.7 million distinct CDR3 sequences, less than 35% seen once. The sample consisted of cord blood. All receptors come from a newborn girl in good health. Each CDR3 is given with its conserved first and last residue. D genes are given only for firm matches. Clone size is stated in some rows and not others, as once, few, many or a class when expanded.

j_call	d_call	v_call	clone_size	cdr3_nt	cdr3_aa
TRBJ2-1	NA	TRBV12-5	many	TGTGCTTCCCGCAGGGGCGGAGATGAGCAGTTCTTC	CASRRGGDEQFF
TRBJ2-7	TRBD2	TRBV20-1	NA	TGCAGTGCTAGGACTAGCGGGAGGGCTCGATACGAGCAGTACTTC	CSARTSGRARYEQYF
TRBJ1-4	TRBD1	TRBV25-1	NA	TGTGCCAGCAACAAGGGACAGCTTAATGAAAAACTGTTTTTT	CASNKGQLNEKLFF
TRBJ2-7	NA	TRBV21-1	NA	TGTGCCAGCAAGCCCGCAACAGGGGGCGAGCAGTACTTC	CASKPATGGEQYF
TRBJ2-7	NA	TRBV29-1	NA	TGCAGCGTTAAAGGAGGGCTCTCCTACGAGCAGTACTTC	CSVKGGLSYEQYF
TRBJ1-1	NA	TRBV7-2	NA	TGTGCCAGCAGCCCCCGGCTGACCACTGAAGCTTTCTTT	CASSPRLTTEAFF
TRBJ2-7	NA	TRBV6-6	few	TGTGCCAGCAGTTACTCCCTTCTTACCTACGAGCAGTACTTC	CASSYSLLTYEQYF
TRBJ2-5	NA	TRBV5-1	NA	TGCGCCAGCAGCCCTCCCTCACGGTGGGGATCAACCGATGAGCAGTACTTC	CASSPPSRWGSTDEQYF
TRBJ2-5	NA	TRBV7-2	NA	TGTGCCAGCAGCTTCAAGGGCCGGGGAGAGACCCAGTACTTC	CASSFKGRGETQYF
TRBJ2-5	TRBD2	TRBV5-1	NA	TGCGCCAGCAGCGAAGGGACTAGCGGCCAAGAGGCCCAGTACTTC	CASSEGTSGQEAQYF
TRBJ2-1	TRBD2	TRBV4-2	few	TGTGCCAGCAGCCGATTAATGACCGGGACTAGCGGGGCCCATGAGCAGTTCTTC	CASSRLMTGTSGAHEQFF
TRBJ2-5	NA	TRBV6-1	NA	TGTGCCAGCAGGGCGACAAACCAAGAGACCCAGTACTTC	CASRATNQETQYF
TRBJ2-3	TRBD2	TRBV3-1	NA	TGTGCCAGCAGCCAGGCTGGGACTAGTAGATCAGATACGCAGTATTTT	CASSQAGTSRSDTQYF
TRBJ2-1	TRBD2	TRBV15	NA	TGTGCCACCAGCGGAGCGAGGCTAGCGGGCAGCAATGGAGAGACCCAGTTCTTC	CATSGARLAGSNGETQFF
TRBJ2-1	NA	TRBV4-2	NA	TGTGCCAGCAGCCAAGAAGGAATAGCTTACAATGAGCAGTTCTTC	CASSQEGIAYNEQFF
TRBJ2-7	NA	TRBV5-1	many	TGCGCCAGCAGCTTGGAATACAGGTCCTACGAGCAGTACTTC	CASSLEYRSYEQYF
TRBJ1-2	TRBD1	TRBV6-6	NA	TGTGCCAGCAGTTACACCCTACAGGGGACAACTAACTATGGCTACACCTTC	CASSYTLQGTTNYGYTF
TRBJ1-2	NA	TRBV12-3/TRBV12-4	few	TGTGCCAGCAGTTTAAGGGGAAGGGGAATTCTAGGCGGCTACACCTTC	CASSLRGRGILGGYTF
TRBJ1-5	NA	TRBV20-1	NA	TGCAGTGCTAGACAGCTGAGTGGTAATCAGCCCCAGCATTTT	CSARQLSGNQPQHF
TRBJ2-1	TRBD2	TRBV9	few	TGTGCCAGCAGCGTGTGGCGCGGGGGGGGTAACAATGAGCAGTTCTTC	CASSVWRGGGNNEQFF
TRBJ1-3	NA	TRBV7-9	NA	TGTGCCAGCAGTGCCCGGGGACCCTCTGGAAATACCATATATTTT	CASSARGPSGNTIYF
TRBJ2-3	TRBD2	TRBV5-1	many	TGCGCCAGCAGTCTAGCGGGGGGTATCGCAGATACGCAGTATTTT	CASSLAGGIADTQYF